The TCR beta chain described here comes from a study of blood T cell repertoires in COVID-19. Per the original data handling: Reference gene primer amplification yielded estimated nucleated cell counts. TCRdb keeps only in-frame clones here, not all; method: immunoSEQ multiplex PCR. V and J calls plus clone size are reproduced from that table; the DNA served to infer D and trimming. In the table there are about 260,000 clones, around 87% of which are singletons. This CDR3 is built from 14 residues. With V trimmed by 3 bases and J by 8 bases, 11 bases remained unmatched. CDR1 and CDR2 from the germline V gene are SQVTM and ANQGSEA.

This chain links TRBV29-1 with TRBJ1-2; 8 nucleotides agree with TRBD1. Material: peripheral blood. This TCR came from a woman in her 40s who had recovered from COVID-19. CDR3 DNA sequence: TGCAGCGTTGATCGGGATGACAGGGGTGGCGGCTACACCTTC. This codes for CSVDRDDRGGGYTF.